A single sample is the source of the 18 T cell receptor beta chains below, sequenced in a study of blood T cell repertoires in COVID-19. Sequencing used immunoSEQ multiplex PCR; TCRdb keeps in-frame clones, though not all of them. The data contain 310,000 or so clones, around 91% of them singletons. Sequencing was performed on PBMCs or T cells enriched from blood (not recorded which). These receptors were taken from a woman under 30 with acute COVID-19.

The rearrangement joins TRBV6-5 to TRBJ2-7; D is perhaps TRBD2 (5 bases). The CDR3 runs to 15 residues. Germline V gene data show CDR1 as MNHEY and CDR2 as SVGAGI. Trimming took off 6 bases at V and 2 bases at J, with 17 bases between the two ends. The CDR3 here is CASRPYRGGPYEQYF. CDR3 DNA: TGTGCCAGCAGACCCTACCGGGGTGGACCCTACGAGCAGTACTTC.

In this sample, this clone turned up a few times. V is TRBV28 and J is TRBJ1-5; 9 positions agree with TRBD1. The CDR3 runs to 15 residues. V was pared by 4 bases and J by 5 bases, with 6 bases of the junction left unmatched. From germline, CDR1 is MDHEN and CDR2 SYDVKM. The CDR3 coding sequence is TGTGCCAGCAGTTCTTACAGGGGGCCTCATCAGCCCCAGCATTTT. Its protein is CASSSYRGPHQPQHF.

The chain couples TRBV14 to TRBJ2-5, with 9 bases fitting TRBD2. Looked up from germline, CDR1 is SGHDN and CDR2 is FVKESK. This CDR3 has 14 residues. V lost 0 bases to trimming and J lost 12 bases; unmatched junction nucleotides: 8. CDR3 nucleotide sequence: TGTGCCAGCAGCCAAGAACTTTCTAGCGGGGCCAAGTACTTC. Its translation: CASSQELSSGAKYF.

A single count supports this clone. V is TRBV6-5 and J is TRBJ1-5, with D unresolved. The V and J ends lost 8 bases and 0 bases respectively, with 11 bases between them. CDR1 MNHEY and CDR2 SVGAGI come from the germline V gene. The CDR3 covers 14 residues. Here the CDR3 DNA reads TGTGCCAGCGATAAGAGATATAGCAATCAGCCCCAGCATTTT. It encodes CASDKRYSNQPQHF.

Turning to this clone: At one end the junction does not follow the germline gene, possibly because of a read error. The chain carries TRBV5-4 and TRBJ1-3, with 8 bases lining up with TRBD1. Germline CDR1 and CDR2: SGHNT and YYREEE (reference sequence). This CDR3 has 17 residues. CDR3 sequence reads: CASSLGTGGNSGNTIYF. The DNA for the CDR3 is TGTGCCAGCAGTTTGGGCACAGGGGGGAACTCTGGAAACACCATATATTTT.

This clone was counted only a few times. V gene TRBV11-1 combines with J gene TRBJ2-5; D ambiguous. Germline V gene sequence: CDR1 SGHAT, CDR2 FQDESV (reference sequence). V was pared by 2 bases and J by 4 bases, with 11 bases between. The CDR3 is 14 residues long. The CDR3 nucleotides are TGTGCCAGCAGCTTAAACAGAATGGGAGAGACCCAGTACTTC. This encodes CASSLNRMGETQYF.

The J gene is TRBJ2-2, the V gene TRBV29-1, with TRBD1 identical over 7 bases. The CDR3 covers 12 residues. V shed 5 bases and J 8 bases; nucleotides not matched to a gene: 5. Germline V gene sequence: CDR1 SQVTM, CDR2 ANQGSEA. The CDR3: CSVLTGAGELFF. DNA of the CDR3: TGCAGCGTTCTTACAGGGGCGGGGGAGCTGTTTTTT.

The gene calls are TRBV7-9 and TRBJ2-7; 11 nucleotides agree with TRBD2. The CDR3 contains 15 residues. Germline V CDR1 and CDR2: SEHNR, FQNEAQ (reference sequence). J gave up 0 bases and V 3 bases, and 1 base lay outside the gene matches. This CDR3 is CASSLGLADSYEQYF. The CDR3 region has the DNA TGTGCCAGCAGCTTGGGACTAGCGGACTCCTACGAGCAGTACTTC.

The chain uses TRBV20-1 and TRBJ1-1; TRBD1 matches at 7 bases. Germline V gives CDR1 DFQATT, CDR2 SNEGSKA (reference sequence). The CDR3 extends over 11 amino acids. Germline trimming cut 0 bases from V and 8 bases from J; bases unmatched to any gene: 0. The CDR3 is CSAREDREAFF. The CDR3 bases are TGCAGTGCTAGAGAGGACAGGGAAGCTTTCTTT.

The CDR3, as DNA: TGTGCCTCACGGACTAGCGAAGAGACCCAGTACTTC. This codes for CASRTSEETQYF. This chain links TRBV28 with TRBJ2-5, with 9 bases that match TRBD2. This CDR3 has 12 amino acids. V shed 11 bases, J shed 3 bases, and the junction held 4 bases outside the gene matches. Looked up from germline, CDR1 is MDHEN and CDR2 is SYDVKM.

This clone was detected only once. This chain joins TRBV19 and TRBJ1-5; D not resolved. Germline CDR1 and CDR2: LNHDA and SQIVND (reference sequence). This CDR3 is 15 amino acids long. V lost 1 base and J lost 6, with 13 bases in between. The CDR3 sequence is CASSIVPPGPQPQHF. The CDR3, as DNA: TGTGCCAGTAGTATAGTCCCCCCAGGCCCTCAGCCCCAGCATTTT. Full variable domain (remainder filled in from reference TRBV19 and TRBJ1-5): DGGITQSPKYLFRKEGQNVTLSCEQNLNHDAMYWYRQDPGQGLRLIYYSQIVNDFQKGDIAEGYSVSREKKESFPLTVTSAQKNPTAFYLCASSIVPPGPQPQHFGDGTRLSIL.

The chain links TRBV27 to TRBJ2-7; 8 nucleotides line up with TRBD2. Germline loops: CDR1 MNHEY, CDR2 SMNVEV (reference sequence). Unmatched junction bases numbered 12, after V lost 7 bases and J lost 1 base. The CDR3 consists of 16 residues. CDR3 residues: CASKEAGAVRSYEQYF. In DNA, the CDR3 is TGTGCCAGCAAGGAAGCGGGAGCAGTTAGGTCCTACGAGCAGTACTTC.

J is TRBJ2-1 and V is TRBV27; perhaps TRBD1 as D (5 bases). The CDR3 is made up of 16 amino acids. Germline V gene sequence: CDR1 MNHEY, CDR2 SMNVEV (reference sequence). Between the trimmed V and J ends, which lost 5 bases and 2 bases, there was a span of 16 bases. For the CDR3, the DNA is TGTGCCAGCAGTATCCTCTACCAGGGCGCCTACAATGAGCAGTTCTTC. It is translated as CASSILYQGAYNEQFF.

V usage is TRBV11-2 and J usage is TRBJ1-5; possibly TRBD1 for D (6 bases). Between the trimmed V and J ends, which lost 5 bases and 8 bases, there was a span of 19 bases. Germline CDR1 is SGHAT and CDR2 is FQNNGV. The CDR3 is made up of 15 amino acids. The CDR3 sequence is CASSRGLGGEEPQHF. CDR3 nucleotides: TGTGCCAGCAGCCGGGGGTTAGGGGGGGAGGAGCCCCAGCATTTT.

This chain connects TRBV29-1 to TRBJ2-7, with 13 bases identical to TRBD2. Germline V gene data show CDR1 as SQVTM and CDR2 as ANQGSEA. V lost 6 bases and J lost 2; bases outside the gene matches: 7. The CDR3 runs to 15 residues. For the CDR3, the DNA is TGCAGCGTGCTTACTAGCGGGAGGGTGCCCTACGAGCAGTACTTC. Its protein is CSVLTSGRVPYEQYF.

As concerns this clone: The sample has other DNA sequences that encode this CDR3 too. The rearrangement links TRBV5-4 to TRBJ2-3; 8 bases map to TRBD1. CDR1 SGHNT and CDR2 YYREEE come from the germline V gene (reference sequence). The ends lost 2 bases at V and 2 bases at J; junction bases unmatched: 4. There are 15 residues in the CDR3. Written as DNA, the CDR3 is TGTGCCAGCAGCTTAACAGGGGGGAACACAGATACGCAGTATTTT. This encodes CASSLTGGNTDTQYF.

The rearrangement uses TRBV19 and TRBJ2-3, with 8 bases that match TRBD1. Germline CDR1 is LNHDA and CDR2 is SQIVND (reference sequence). The CDR3 extends over 16 amino acids. After removal of 6 bases from V and 5 bases from J, the junction contained 13 bases not matched to a gene. DNA for the CDR3: TGTGCCAGTAGAACCCGAGGACAGGGACCCCAAGATACGCAGTATTTT. It encodes CASRTRGQGPQDTQYF.

This rearrangement joins TRBV28 to TRBJ2-6, with 7 positions matching TRBD1. Per germline, CDR1 MDHEN and CDR2 SYDVKM. Trimming took 7 bases from V and 2 from J; bases not matched to a gene: 17. The CDR3 sequence is 19 residues long. CDR3 bases: TGTGCCAGCACAAGGGGGTTTCGACAGGGATATACTGGGGCCAACGTCCTGACTTTC. Protein: CASTRGFRQGYTGANVLTF.